This T cell receptor (beta chain) was obtained from a study of shared clonotypes between healthy human individuals. Turning to this clone: Its antigen is still unknown.

CD8 cells classed as naive were CD45RO-negative and positively selected for CCR7, excluding terminally differentiated effector memory CD45RA+ cells. The V gene's germline CDR1 is MDHEN and CDR2 SYDVKM. This CDR3 comprises 19 residues. Trimming shortened V by 4 bases and J by 0 bases, and 19 bases separated the two germline ends. General observations from the study: Larger richness was generally estimated for naive than memory subsets. Compared with clonotypes that all four donors shared, non-shared clonotypes had lower generation probabilities.

Method: immunoSEQ multiplex PCR; TCRdb's copy keeps in-frame clones and lacks some. The table lists hundreds of thousands of clones, 96% of them singletons. Material: naive CD8+ T cells sorted from blood. This receptor was identified in a woman younger than 45 in good health. The chain recombines TRBV28 with TRBJ2-6, with D uncertain. This chain's CDR3 is CASSSPSFGLISGANVLTF. The CDR3 region has the DNA TGTGCCAGCAGTTCCCCTTCGTTCGGGCTAATCTCTGGGGCCAACGTCCTGACTTTC.